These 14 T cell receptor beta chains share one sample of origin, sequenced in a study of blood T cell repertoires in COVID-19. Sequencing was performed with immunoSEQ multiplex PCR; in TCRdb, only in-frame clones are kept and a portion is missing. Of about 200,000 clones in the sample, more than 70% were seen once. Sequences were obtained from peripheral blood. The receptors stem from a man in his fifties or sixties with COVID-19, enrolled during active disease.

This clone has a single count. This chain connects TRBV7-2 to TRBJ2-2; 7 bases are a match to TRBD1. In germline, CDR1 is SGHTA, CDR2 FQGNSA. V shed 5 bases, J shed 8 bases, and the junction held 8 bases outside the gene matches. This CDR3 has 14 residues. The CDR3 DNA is TGTGCCAGCAGCCATACGGCCAGGGGGGGGGAGCTGTTTTTT. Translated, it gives CASSHTARGGELFF.

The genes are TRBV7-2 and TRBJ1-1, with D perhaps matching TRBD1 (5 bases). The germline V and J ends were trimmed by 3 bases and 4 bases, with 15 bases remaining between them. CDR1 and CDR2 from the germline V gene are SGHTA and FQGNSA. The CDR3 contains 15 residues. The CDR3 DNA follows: TGTGCCAGCAGCTTCATCGGAGGGGATGGCACTGAAGCTTTCTTT. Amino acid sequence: CASSFIGGDGTEAFF.

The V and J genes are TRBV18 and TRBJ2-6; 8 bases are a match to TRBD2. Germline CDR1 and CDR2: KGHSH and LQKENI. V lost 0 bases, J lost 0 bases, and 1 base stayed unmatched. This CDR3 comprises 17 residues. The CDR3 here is CASSPPTSASGANVLTF. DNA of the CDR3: TGTGCCAGCTCACCACCGACTAGCGCCTCTGGGGCCAACGTCCTGACTTTC. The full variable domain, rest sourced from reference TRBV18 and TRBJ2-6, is NAGVMQNPRHLVRRRGQEARLRCSPMKGHSHVYWYRQLPEEGLKFMVYLQKENIIDESGMPKERFSAEFPKEGPSILRIQQVVRGDSAAYFCASSPPTSASGANVLTFGAGSRLTVL.

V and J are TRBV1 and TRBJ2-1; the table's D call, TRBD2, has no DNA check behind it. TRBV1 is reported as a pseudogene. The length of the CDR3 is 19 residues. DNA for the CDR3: TGCACCAGCAGCCCCACGAGGGGGACTAGCGGGGGGTCTTACAATGAGCAGTTCTTC. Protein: CTSSPTRGTSGGSYNEQFF.

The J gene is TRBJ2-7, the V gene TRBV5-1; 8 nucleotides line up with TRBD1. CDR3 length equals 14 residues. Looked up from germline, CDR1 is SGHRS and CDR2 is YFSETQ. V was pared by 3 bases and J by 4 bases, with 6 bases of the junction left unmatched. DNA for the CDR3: TGCGCCAGCAGCTCAAGACAGGGGAGGTACGAGCAGTACTTC. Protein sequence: CASSSRQGRYEQYF.

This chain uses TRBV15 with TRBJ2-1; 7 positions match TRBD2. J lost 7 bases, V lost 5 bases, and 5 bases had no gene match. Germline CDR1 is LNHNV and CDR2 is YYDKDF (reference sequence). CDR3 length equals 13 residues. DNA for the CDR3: TGTGCCACCAGCGCCGGGAGGTTAAATGAGCAGTTCTTC. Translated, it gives CATSAGRLNEQFF.

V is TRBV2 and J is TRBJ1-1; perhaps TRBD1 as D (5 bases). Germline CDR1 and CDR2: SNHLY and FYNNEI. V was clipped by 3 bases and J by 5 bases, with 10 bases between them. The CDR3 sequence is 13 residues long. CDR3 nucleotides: TGTGCCAGCAGTGAGGGGGGGGTAACTGAAGCTTTCTTT. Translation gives CASSEGGVTEAFF.

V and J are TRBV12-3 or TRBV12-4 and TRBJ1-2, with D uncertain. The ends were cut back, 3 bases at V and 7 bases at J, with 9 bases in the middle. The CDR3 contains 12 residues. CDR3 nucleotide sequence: TGTGCCAGCAGTTTTTATCGTGTTGGCTACACCTTC. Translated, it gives CASSFYRVGYTF.

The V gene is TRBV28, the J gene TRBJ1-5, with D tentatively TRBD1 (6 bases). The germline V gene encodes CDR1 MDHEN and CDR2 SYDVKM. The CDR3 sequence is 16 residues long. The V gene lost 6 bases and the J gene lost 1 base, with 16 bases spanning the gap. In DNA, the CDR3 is TGTGCCAGCAGCCTACGGACAGCAGACAGCAATCAGCCCCAGCATTTT. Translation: CASSLRTADSNQPQHF.

The CDR3 protein is CASSPGLAGGWGNNEQFF. DNA for the CDR3: TGTGCCAGCAGTCCGGGACTAGCGGGAGGCTGGGGGAACAATGAGCAGTTCTTC. The J gene is TRBJ2-1, the V gene TRBV27, with TRBD2 matching over 15 bases. The CDR3 loop spans 18 amino acids. With V trimmed by 5 bases and J by 5 bases, 10 bases remained unmatched. Germline values: CDR1 MNHEY, CDR2 SMNVEV (reference sequence).

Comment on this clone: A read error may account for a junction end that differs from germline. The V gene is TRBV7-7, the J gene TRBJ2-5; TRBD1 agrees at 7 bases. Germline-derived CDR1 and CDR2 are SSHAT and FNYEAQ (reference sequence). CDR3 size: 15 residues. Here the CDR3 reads CASSLLGGGQETQYF. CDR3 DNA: TGTGCTAGCAGCTTACTAGGGGGCGGGCAAGAGACCCAGTACTTC.

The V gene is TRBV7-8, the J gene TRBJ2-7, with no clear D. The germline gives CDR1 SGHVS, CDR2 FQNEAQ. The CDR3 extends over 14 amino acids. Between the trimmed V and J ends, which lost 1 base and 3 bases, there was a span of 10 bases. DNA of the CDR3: TGTGCCAGCAGCTTAGAGCAGGTACGCTACGAGCAGTACTTC. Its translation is CASSLEQVRYEQYF.

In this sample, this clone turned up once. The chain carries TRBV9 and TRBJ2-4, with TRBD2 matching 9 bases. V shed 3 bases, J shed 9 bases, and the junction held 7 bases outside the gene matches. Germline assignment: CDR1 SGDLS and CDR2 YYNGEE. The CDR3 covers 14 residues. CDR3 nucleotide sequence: TGTGCCAGCAGCGGAGCGGGAGGAGGGATCATTCAGTACTTC. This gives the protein CASSGAGGGIIQYF.

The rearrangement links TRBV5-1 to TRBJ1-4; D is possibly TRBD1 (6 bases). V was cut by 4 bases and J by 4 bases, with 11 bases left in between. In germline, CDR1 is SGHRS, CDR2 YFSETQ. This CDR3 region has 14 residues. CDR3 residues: CASSVGHDNEKLFF. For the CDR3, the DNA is TGCGCCAGCAGCGTGGGACACGATAATGAAAAACTGTTTTTT. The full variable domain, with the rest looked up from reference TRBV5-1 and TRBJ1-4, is KAGVTQTPRYLIKTRGQQVTLSCSPISGHRSVSWYQQTPGQGLQFLFEYFSETQRNKGNFPGRFSGRQFSNSRSEMNVSTLELGDSALYLCASSVGHDNEKLFFGSGTQLSVL.